This TCR beta chain was identified in a study of early T cells in non-severe SARS-CoV-2 infection. Across the whole study: Whole-blood bulk RNA, unsorted, was sequenced, and chains were unpaired. Findings and caveats of the study: VDJdb matching, biased toward anti-spike CD8 responses, missed private and CD4 specificities.

The CDR3 extends over 15 amino acids. The J segment lost 8 bases and the V segment lost 6 bases, leaving 15 bases of the junction unmatched. Germline loops: CDR1 SQVTM, CDR2 ANQGSEA. A word on this clonotype: Its matching antigen is unknown.

Unique molecular identifiers were affixed to single, distinct cDNA molecules. Via MiXCR, TCRdb re-called the 5' RACE reads, giving one row per CDR3 protein. The sample records about 50,000 distinct CDR3 sequences, around 12% being singletons. The specimen comprised whole blood, sampled at baseline. The TCR was taken from an adult who was a healthcare worker with PCR-confirmed SARS-CoV-2 infection or an uninfected control (not recorded which). The gene calls are TRBV29-1 and TRBJ2-4; TRBD1 agrees at 8 bases. The CDR3 region is CSVAGQGVSVDIQYF. The CDR3 DNA reads as TGCAGCGTCGCAGGACAGGGCGTATCGGTGGACATTCAGTACTTC.